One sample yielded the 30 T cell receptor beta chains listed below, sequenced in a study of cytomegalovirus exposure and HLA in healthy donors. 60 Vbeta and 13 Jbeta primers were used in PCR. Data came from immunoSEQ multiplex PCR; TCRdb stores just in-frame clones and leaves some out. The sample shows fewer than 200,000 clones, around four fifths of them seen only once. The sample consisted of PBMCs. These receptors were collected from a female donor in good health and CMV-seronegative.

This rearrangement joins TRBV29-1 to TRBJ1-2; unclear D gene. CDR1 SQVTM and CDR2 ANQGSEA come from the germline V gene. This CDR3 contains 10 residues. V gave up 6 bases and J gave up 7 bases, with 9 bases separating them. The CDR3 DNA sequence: TGCAGCGTGCCTCTATTTGGCTACACCTTC. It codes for CSVPLFGYTF.

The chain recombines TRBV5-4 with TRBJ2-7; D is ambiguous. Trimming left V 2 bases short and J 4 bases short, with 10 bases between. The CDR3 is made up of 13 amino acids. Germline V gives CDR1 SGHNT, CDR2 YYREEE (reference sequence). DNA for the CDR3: TGTGCCAGCAGCTTAGACATGATTTACGAGCAGTACTTC. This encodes CASSLDMIYEQYF.

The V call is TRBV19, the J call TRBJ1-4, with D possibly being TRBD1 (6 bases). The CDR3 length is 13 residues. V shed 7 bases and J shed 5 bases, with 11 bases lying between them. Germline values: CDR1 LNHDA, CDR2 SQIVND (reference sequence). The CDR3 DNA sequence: TGTGCCAGTACGGGGGGGCCCAATGAAAAACTGTTTTTT. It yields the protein CASTGGPNEKLFF.

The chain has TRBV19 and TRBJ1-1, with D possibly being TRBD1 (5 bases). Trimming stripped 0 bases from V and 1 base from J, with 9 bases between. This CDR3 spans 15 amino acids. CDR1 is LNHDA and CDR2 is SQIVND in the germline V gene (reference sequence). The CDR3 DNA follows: TGTGCCAGTAGTATAGAAGGGGTCGGGAACACTGAAGCTTTCTTT. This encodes CASSIEGVGNTEAFF.

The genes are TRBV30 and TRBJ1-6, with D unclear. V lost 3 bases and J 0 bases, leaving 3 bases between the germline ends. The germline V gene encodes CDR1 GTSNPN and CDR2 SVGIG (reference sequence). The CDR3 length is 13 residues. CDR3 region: CAWRSSYNSPLHF. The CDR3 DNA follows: TGTGCCTGGAGGAGCTCCTATAATTCACCCCTCCACTTT.

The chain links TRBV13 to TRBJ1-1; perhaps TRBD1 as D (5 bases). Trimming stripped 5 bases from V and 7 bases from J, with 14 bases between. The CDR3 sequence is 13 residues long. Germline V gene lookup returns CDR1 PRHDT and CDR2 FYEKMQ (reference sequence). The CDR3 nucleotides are TGTGCCAGCAGCCTAAGCAGGGTTGGTGAAGCTTTCTTT. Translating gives CASSLSRVGEAFF.

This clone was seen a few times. The CDR3 here is CAIRGERGSGSPLHF. The CDR3 DNA is TGTGCCATCAGGGGTGAAAGGGGCTCTGGTTCACCCCTCCACTTT. The chain links TRBV10-3 to TRBJ1-6; D is perhaps TRBD1 (5 bases). The length of the CDR3 is 15 residues. V was shortened by 6 bases and J by 9 bases, with 18 bases between the two germline ends. CDR1 is ENHRY, CDR2 SYGVKD, per germline.

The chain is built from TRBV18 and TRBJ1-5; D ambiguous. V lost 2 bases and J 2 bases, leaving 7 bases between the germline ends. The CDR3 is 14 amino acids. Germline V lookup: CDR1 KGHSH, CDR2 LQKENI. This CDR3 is CASSPESGNQPQHF. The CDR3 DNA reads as TGTGCCAGCTCACCAGAGAGCGGCAATCAGCCCCAGCATTTT.

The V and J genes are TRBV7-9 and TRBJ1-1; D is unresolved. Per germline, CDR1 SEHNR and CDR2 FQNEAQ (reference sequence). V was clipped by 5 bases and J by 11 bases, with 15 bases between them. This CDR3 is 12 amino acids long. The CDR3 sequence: CASSLRRSMAFF. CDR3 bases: TGTGCCAGCAGCCTACGGAGGTCGATGGCTTTCTTT.

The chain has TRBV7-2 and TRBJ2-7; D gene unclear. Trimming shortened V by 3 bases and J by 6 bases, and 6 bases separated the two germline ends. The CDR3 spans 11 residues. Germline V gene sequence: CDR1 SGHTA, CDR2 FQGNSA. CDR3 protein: CASSFYSEQYF. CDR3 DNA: TGTGCCAGCAGCTTCTATAGCGAGCAGTACTTC. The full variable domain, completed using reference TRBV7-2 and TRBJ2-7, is GAGVSQSPSNKVTEKGKDVELRCDPISGHTALYWYRQSLGQGLEFLIYFQGNSAPDKSGLPSDRFSAERTGGSVSTLTIQRTQQEDSAVYLCASSFYSEQYFGPGTRLTVT.

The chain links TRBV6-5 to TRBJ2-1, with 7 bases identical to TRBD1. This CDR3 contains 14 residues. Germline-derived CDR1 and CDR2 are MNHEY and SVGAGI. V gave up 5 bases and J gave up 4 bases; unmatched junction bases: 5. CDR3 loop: CASSVQTGYNEQFF. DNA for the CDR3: TGTGCCAGCAGTGTCCAGACAGGGTACAATGAGCAGTTCTTC.

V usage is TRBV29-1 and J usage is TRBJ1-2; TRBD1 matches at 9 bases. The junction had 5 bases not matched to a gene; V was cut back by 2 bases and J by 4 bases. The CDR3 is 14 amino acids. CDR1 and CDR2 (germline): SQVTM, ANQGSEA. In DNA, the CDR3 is TGCAGCGTTGAAACGGGGACAGGGATCTATGGCTACACCTTC. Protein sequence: CSVETGTGIYGYTF.

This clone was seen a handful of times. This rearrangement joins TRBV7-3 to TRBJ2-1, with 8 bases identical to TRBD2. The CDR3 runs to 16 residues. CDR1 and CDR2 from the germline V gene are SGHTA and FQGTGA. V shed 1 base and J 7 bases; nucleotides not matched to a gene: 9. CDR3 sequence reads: CASSLIWRGELNEQFF. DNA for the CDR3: TGTGCCAGCAGCTTAATCTGGCGGGGGGAACTAAATGAGCAGTTCTTC.

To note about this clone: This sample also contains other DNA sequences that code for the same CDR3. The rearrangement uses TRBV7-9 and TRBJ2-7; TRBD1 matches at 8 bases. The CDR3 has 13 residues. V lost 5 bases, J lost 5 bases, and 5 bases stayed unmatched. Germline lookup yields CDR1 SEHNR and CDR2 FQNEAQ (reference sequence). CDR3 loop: CASSPDRGDEQYF. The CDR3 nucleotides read TGTGCCAGCAGCCCCGACAGGGGCGACGAGCAGTACTTC.

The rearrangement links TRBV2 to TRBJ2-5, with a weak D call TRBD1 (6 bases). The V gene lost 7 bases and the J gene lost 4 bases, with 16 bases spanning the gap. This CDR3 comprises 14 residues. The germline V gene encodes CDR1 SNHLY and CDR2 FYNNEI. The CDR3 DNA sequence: TGTGCCAGCATTATAAGGGGGTCAGGAGAGACCCAGTACTTC. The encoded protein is CASIIRGSGETQYF.

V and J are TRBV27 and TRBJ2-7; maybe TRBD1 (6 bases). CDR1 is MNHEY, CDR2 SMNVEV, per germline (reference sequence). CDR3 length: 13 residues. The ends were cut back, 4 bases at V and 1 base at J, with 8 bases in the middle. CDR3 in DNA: TGTGCCAGCAGTTGGGACATATCCTACGAGCAGTACTTC. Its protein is CASSWDISYEQYF.

DNA for the CDR3: TGTGCCAGCAGTGGGCAGGGGCTCTACGAGCAGTACTTC. Translating gives CASSGQGLYEQYF. The chain recombines TRBV2 with TRBJ2-7, with a tentative D call TRBD1 (6 bases). CDR1 SNHLY and CDR2 FYNNEI come from the germline V gene. The CDR3 length is 13 residues. The V gene lost 4 bases and the J gene lost 3 bases, with 10 bases spanning the gap.

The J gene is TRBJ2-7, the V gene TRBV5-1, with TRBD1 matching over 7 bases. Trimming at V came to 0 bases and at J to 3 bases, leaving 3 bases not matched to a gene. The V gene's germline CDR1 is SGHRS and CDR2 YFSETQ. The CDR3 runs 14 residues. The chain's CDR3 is CASSLVAGGYEQYF. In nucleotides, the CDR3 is TGCGCCAGCAGCTTGGTAGCAGGGGGCTACGAGCAGTACTTC. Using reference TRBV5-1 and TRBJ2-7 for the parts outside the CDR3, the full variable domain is KAGVTQTPRYLIKTRGQQVTLSCSPISGHRSVSWYQQTPGQGLQFLFEYFSETQRNKGNFPGRFSGRQFSNSRSEMNVSTLELGDSALYLCASSLVAGGYEQYFGPGTRLTVT.

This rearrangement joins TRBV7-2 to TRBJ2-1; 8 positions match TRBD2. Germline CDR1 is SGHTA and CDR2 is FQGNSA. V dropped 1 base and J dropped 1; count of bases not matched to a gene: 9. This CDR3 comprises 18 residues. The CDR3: CASSLDRGGLRSYNEQFF. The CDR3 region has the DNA TGTGCCAGCAGCTTAGACCGGGGGGGCCTCAGGTCCTACAATGAGCAGTTCTTC.

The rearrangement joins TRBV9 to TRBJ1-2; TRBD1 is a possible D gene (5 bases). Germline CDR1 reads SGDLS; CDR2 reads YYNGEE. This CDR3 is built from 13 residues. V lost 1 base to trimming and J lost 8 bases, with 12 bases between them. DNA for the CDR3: TGTGCCAGCAGCGTACAGGGACTCAGGGGCTACACCTTC. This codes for CASSVQGLRGYTF.

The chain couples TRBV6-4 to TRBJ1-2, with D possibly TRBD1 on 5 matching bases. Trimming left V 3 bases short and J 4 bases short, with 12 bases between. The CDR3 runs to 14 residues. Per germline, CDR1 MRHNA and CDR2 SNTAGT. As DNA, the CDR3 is TGTGCCAGCAGTGAAGGGTTGGGGGGCTATGGCTACACCTTC. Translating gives CASSEGLGGYGYTF.

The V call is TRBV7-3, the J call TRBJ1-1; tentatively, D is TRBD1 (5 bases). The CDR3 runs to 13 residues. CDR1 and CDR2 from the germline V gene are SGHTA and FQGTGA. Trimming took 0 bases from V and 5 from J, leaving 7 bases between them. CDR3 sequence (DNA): TGTGCCAGCAGCTTAACCCGGGGGACTGAAGCTTTCTTT. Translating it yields CASSLTRGTEAFF.

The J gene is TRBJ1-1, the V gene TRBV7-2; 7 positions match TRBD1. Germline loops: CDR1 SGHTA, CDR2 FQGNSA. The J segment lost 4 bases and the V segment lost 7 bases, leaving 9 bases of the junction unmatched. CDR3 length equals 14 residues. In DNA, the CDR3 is TGTGCCAGCACCAAAACGGGACAGAGCACTGAAGCTTTCTTT. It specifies CASTKTGQSTEAFF.

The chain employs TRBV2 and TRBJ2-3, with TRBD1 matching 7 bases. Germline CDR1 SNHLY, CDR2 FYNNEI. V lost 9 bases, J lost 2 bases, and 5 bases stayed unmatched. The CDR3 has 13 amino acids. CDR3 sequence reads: CASDREYTDTQYF. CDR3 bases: TGTGCCAGTGACAGGGAGTACACAGATACGCAGTATTTT.

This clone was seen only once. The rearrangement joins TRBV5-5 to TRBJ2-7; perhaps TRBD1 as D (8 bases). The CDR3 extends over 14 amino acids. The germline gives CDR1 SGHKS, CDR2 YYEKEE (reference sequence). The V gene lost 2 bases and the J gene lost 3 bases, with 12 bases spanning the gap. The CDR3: CASSFTGGGYEQYF. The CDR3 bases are TGTGCCAGCAGCTTTACAGGGGGGGGCTACGAGCAGTACTTC.

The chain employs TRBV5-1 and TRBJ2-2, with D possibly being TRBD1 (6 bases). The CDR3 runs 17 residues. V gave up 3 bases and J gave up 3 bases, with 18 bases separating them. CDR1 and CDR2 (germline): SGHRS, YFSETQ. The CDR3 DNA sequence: TGCGCCAGCAGCTGGGGTCGGGACACGGGCGACACCGGGGAGCTGTTTTTT. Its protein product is CASSWGRDTGDTGELFF.

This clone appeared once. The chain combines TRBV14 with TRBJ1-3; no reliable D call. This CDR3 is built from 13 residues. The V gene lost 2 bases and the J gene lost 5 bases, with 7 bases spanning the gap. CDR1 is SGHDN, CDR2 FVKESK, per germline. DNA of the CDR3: TGTGCCAGCAGCCAACAGGCAAGAAACACCATATATTTT. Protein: CASSQQARNTIYF. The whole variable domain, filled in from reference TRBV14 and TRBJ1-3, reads EAGVTQFPSHSVIEKGQTVTLRCDPISGHDNLYWYRRVMGKEIKFLLHFVKESKQDESGMPNNRFLAERTGGTYSTLKVQPAELEDSGVYFCASSQQARNTIYFGEGSWLTVV.

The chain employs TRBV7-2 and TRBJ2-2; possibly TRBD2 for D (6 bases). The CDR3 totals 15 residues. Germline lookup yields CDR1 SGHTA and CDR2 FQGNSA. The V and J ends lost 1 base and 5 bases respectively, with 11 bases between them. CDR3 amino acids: CASSLGGGATGELFF. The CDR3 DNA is TGTGCCAGCAGCTTAGGAGGAGGGGCGACCGGGGAGCTGTTTTTT.

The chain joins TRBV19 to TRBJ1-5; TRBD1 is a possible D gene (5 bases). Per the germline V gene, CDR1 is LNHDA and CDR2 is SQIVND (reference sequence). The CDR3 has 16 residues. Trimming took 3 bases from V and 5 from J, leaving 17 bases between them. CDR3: CASSMTAVAMDQPQHF. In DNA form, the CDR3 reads TGTGCCAGTAGTATGACAGCCGTTGCGATGGATCAGCCCCAGCATTTT. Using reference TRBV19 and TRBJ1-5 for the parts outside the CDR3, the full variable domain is DGGITQSPKYLFRKEGQNVTLSCEQNLNHDAMYWYRQDPGQGLRLIYYSQIVNDFQKGDIAEGYSVSREKKESFPLTVTSAQKNPTAFYLCASSMTAVAMDQPQHFGDGTRLSIL.

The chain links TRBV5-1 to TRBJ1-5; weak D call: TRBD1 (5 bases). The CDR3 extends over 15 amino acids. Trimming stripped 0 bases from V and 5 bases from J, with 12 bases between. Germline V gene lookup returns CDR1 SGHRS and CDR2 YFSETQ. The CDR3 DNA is TGCGCCAGCAGCTTGGAGGGTGGAGGGGATCAGCCCCAGCATTTT. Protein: CASSLEGGGDQPQHF.